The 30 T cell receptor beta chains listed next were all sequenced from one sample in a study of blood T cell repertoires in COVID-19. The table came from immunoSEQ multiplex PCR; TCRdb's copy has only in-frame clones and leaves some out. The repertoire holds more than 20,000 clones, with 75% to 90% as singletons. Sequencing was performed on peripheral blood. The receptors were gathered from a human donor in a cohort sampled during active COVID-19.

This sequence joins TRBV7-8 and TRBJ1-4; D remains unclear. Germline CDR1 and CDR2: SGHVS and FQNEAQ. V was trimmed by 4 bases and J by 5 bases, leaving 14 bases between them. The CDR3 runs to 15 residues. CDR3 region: CASSYRGSDNEKLFF. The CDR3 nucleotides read TGTGCCAGCAGCTACCGAGGCAGTGACAATGAAAAACTGTTTTTT.

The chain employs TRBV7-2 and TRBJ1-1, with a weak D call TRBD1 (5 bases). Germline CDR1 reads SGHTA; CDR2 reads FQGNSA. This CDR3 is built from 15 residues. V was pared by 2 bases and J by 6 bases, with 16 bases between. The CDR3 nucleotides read TGTGCCAGCAGCTTAAGGCTAGGGGCACAAGCTGAAGCTTTCTTT. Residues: CASSLRLGAQAEAFF.

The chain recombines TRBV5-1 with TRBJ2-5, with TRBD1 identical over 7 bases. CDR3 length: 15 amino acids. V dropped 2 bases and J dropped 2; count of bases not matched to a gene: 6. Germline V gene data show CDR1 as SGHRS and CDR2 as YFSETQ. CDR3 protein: CASSLEGARQETQYF. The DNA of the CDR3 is TGCGCCAGCAGCTTAGAGGGGGCGAGACAAGAGACCCAGTACTTC.

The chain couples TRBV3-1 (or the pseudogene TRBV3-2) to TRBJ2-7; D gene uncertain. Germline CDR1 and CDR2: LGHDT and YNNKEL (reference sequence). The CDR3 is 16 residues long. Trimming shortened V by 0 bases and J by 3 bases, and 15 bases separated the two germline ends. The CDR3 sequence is CASSQDLLYGRYEQYF. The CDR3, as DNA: TGTGCCAGCAGCCAAGATCTATTGTATGGGCGCTACGAGCAGTACTTC.

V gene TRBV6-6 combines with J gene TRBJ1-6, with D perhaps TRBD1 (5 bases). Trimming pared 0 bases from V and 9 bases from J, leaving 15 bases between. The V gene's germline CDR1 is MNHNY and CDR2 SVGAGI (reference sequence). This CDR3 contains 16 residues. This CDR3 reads CASSYSRDLEGSPLHF. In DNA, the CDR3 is TGTGCCAGCAGTTACTCCCGGGACCTGGAGGGTTCACCCCTCCACTTT.

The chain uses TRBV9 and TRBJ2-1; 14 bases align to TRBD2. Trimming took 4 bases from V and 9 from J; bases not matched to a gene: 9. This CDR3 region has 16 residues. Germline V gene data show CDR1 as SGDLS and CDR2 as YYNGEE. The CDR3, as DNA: TGTGCCAGCAGCTACCGGACTAGCGGGGGGCCGGGTGAGCAGTTCTTC. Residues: CASSYRTSGGPGEQFF.

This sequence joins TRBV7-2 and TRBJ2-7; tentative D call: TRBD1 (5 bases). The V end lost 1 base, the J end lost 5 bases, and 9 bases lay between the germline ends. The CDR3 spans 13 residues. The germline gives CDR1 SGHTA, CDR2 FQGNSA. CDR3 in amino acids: CASSLGTRDEQYF. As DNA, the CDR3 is TGTGCCAGCAGCTTAGGGACCAGGGACGAGCAGTACTTC.

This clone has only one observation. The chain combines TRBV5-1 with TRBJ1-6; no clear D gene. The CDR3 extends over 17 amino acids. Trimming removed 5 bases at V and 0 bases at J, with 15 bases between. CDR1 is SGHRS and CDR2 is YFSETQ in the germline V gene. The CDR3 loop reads CASRDLTSSSYNSPLHF. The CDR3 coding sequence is TGCGCCAGCAGAGATTTGACAAGCAGCTCCTATAATTCACCCCTCCACTTT.

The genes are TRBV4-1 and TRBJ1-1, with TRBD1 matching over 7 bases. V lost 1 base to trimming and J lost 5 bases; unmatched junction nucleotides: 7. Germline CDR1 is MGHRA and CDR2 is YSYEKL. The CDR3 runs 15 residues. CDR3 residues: CASSQVVTGRTEAFF. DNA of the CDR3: TGCGCCAGCAGCCAAGTTGTGACAGGGCGTACTGAAGCTTTCTTT.

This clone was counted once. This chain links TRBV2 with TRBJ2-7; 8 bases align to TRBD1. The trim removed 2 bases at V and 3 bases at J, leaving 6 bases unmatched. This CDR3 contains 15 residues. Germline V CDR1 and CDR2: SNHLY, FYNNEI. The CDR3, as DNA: TGTGCCAGCAGTGAAACTGAGGACAGGGACTACGAGCAGTACTTC. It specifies CASSETEDRDYEQYF.

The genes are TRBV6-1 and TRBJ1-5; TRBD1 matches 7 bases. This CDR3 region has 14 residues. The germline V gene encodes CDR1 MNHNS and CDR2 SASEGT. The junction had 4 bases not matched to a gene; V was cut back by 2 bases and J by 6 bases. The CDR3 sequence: CASSENRGSQPQHF. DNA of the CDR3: TGTGCCAGCAGTGAAAACAGGGGAAGTCAGCCCCAGCATTTT.

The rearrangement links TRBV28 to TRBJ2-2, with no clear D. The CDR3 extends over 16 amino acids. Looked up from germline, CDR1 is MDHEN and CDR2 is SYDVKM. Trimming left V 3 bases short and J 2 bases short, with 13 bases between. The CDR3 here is CASSFRGRPNTGELFF. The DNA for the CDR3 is TGTGCCAGCAGTTTTAGAGGCAGACCCAACACCGGGGAGCTGTTTTTT.

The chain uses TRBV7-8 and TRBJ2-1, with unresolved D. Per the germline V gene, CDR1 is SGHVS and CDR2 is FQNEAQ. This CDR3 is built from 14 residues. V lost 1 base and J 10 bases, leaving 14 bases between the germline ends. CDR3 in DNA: TGTGCCAGCAGCTTAGAGTTTTCGGCAGGCGAGCAGTTCTTC. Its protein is CASSLEFSAGEQFF.

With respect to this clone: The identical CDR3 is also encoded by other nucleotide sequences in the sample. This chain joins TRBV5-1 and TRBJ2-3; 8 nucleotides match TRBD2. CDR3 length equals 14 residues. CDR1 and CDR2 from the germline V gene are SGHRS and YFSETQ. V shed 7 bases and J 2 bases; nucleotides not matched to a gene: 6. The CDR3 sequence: CASWRLANTDTQYF. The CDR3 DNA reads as TGCGCCAGCTGGAGACTAGCGAACACAGATACGCAGTATTTT.

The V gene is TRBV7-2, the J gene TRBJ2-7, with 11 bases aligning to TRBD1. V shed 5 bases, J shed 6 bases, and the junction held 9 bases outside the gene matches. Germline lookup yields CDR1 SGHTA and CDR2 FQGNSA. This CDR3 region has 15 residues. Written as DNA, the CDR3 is TGTGCCAGCAGCCCGAGGACAGGGGGCTCGACCGAGCAGTACTTC. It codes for CASSPRTGGSTEQYF.

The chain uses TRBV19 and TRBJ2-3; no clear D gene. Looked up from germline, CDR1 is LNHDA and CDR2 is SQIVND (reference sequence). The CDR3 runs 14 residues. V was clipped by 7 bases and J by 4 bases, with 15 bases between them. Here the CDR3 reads CASNVRGVSDTQYF. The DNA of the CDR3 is TGTGCCAGTAATGTGCGAGGAGTCTCAGATACGCAGTATTTT.

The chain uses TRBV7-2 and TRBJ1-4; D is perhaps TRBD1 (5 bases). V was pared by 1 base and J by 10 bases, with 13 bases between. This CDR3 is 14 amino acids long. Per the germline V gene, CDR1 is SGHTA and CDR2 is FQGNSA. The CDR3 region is CASSLGQGERKLFF. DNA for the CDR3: TGTGCCAGCAGCTTAGGGCAGGGTGAGAGAAAACTGTTTTTT.

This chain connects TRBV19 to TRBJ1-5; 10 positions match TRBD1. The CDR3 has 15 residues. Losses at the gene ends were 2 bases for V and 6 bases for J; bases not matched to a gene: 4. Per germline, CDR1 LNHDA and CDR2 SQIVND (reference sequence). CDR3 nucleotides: TGTGCCAGTAGTATAATGAGACAGGGGGCTCAGCCCCAGCATTTT. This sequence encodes CASSIMRQGAQPQHF. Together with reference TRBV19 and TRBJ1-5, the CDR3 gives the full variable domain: DGGITQSPKYLFRKEGQNVTLSCEQNLNHDAMYWYRQDPGQGLRLIYYSQIVNDFQKGDIAEGYSVSREKKESFPLTVTSAQKNPTAFYLCASSIMRQGAQPQHFGDGTRLSIL.

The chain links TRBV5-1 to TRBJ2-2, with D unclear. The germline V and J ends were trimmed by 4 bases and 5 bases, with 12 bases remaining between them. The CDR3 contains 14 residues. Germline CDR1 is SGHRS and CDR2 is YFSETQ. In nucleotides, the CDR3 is TGCGCCAGCAGCGTGAACAGTGGGACCGGGGAGCTGTTTTTT. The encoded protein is CASSVNSGTGELFF.

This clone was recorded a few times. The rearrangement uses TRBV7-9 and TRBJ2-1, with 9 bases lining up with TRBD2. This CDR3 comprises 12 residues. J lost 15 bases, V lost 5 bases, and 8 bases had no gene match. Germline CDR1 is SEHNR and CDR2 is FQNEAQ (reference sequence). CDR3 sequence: CASSPGLALWFF. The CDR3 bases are TGTGCCAGCAGCCCGGGACTAGCATTATGGTTCTTC.

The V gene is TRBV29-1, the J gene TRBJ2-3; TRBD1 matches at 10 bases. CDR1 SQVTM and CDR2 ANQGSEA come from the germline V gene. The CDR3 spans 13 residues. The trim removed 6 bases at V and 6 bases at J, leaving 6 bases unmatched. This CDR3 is CSVSGQGRDTQYF. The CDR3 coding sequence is TGCAGCGTCTCGGGACAGGGGAGGGATACGCAGTATTTT.

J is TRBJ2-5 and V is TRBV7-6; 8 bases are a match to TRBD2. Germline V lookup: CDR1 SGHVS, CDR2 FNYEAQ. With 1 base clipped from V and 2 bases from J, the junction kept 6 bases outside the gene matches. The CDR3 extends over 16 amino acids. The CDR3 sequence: CASSLGAGALQETQYF. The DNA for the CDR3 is TGTGCCAGCAGCTTAGGAGCGGGGGCGCTTCAAGAGACCCAGTACTTC.

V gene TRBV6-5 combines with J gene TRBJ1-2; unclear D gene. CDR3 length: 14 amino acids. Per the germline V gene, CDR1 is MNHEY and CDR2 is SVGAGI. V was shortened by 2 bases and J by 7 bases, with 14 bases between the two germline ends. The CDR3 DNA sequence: TGTGCCAGCAGTTACCCGGACGGGAGAGGTGGCTACACCTTC. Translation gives CASSYPDGRGGYTF.

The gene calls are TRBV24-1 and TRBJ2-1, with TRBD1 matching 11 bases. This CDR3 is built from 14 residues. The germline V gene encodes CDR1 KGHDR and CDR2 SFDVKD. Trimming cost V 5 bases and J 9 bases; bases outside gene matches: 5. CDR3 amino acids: CATSVGQGVGEQFF. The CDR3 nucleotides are TGTGCCACCAGTGTGGGACAGGGGGTAGGTGAGCAGTTCTTC.

The chain's CDR3 is CASSAAGGSPLHF. CDR3 DNA sequence: TGTGCCAGCTCCGCGGCTGGCGGGTCACCCCTCCACTTT. The chain links TRBV18 to TRBJ1-6; no reliable D call. Trimming took 6 bases from V and 10 from J, leaving 13 bases between them. The length of the CDR3 is 13 residues. Germline loops: CDR1 KGHSH, CDR2 LQKENI.

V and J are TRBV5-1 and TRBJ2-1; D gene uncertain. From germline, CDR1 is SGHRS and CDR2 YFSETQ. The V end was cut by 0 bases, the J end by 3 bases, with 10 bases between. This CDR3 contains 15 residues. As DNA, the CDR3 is TGCGCCAGCAGCTTGGTTCTGGGCAGCTACAATGAGCAGTTCTTC. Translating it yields CASSLVLGSYNEQFF.

CDR3 protein: CASSGGLAGAADTQYF. The CDR3 DNA follows: TGTGCCAGCAGCGGGGGACTAGCGGGAGCGGCGGATACGCAGTATTTT. V usage is TRBV3-1 (or the pseudogene TRBV3-2) and J usage is TRBJ2-3; 14 nucleotides line up with TRBD2. Germline lookup yields CDR1 LGHDT and CDR2 YNNKEL (reference sequence). J gave up 6 bases and V 5 bases, and 7 bases lay outside the gene matches. This CDR3 is 16 amino acids long.

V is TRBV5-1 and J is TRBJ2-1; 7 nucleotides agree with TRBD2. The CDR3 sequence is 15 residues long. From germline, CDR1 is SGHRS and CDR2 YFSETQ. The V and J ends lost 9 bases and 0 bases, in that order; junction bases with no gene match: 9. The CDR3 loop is CATNSGPSSYNEQFF. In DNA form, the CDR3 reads TGCGCCACCAATAGCGGGCCCAGCTCCTACAATGAGCAGTTCTTC.

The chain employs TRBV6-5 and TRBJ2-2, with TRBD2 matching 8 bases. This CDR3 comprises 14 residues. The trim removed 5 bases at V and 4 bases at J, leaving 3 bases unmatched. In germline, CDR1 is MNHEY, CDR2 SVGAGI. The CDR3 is CASSQSGGTGELFF. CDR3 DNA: TGTGCCAGCAGTCAAAGCGGGGGCACCGGGGAGCTGTTTTTT.

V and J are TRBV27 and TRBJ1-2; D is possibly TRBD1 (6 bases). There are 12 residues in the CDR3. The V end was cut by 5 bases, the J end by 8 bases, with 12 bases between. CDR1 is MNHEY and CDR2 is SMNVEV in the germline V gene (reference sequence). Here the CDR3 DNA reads TGTGCCAGCAGTCCAGGGGTCGGCGGCTACACCTTC. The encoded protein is CASSPGVGGYTF.